In its sample, the clone carrying this T cell receptor (beta chain) was seen many times. The antigen is undetermined. Germline V gene data show CDR1 as SGDLS and CDR2 as YYNGEE. This CDR3 has 15 residues. V lost 0 bases, J lost 2 bases, and 8 bases lay in between. This specimen comes from a study of CD8 T cells in ankylosing spondylitis. TCRdb used MiXCR to reprocess the 5' RACE reads, holding one entry per CDR3 protein. The sample yields 9,500 to 10,000 distinct CDR3 sequences, around 5.5% seen once. Study findings and constraints: Clones linked to disease were reported to show significant enrichment in matched ankylosing spondylitis synovial fluid.

The gene calls are TRBV9 and TRBJ2-2; D unclear. Material: blood, either unsorted or a sorted T cell fraction (not recorded which). This receptor was taken from a female donor with ankylosing spondylitis or in good health (not recorded which). CDR3 nucleotide sequence: TGTGCCAGCAGCGTAGGAGCTACTAACACCGGGGAGCTGTTTTTT. Translation gives CASSVGATNTGELFF.